Described below is a single T cell receptor beta chain sequence and its context. CDR3 length: 12 amino acids. The V and J ends lost 5 bases and 11 bases respectively, with 15 bases between them. Germline V gene lookup returns CDR1 MNHEY and CDR2 SVGEGT. The data are from a study of T cells after yellow fever vaccination. One entry per CDR3 protein results from TCRdb running MiXCR on the 5' RACE reads. The sample includes about 300,000 distinct CDR3 sequences, 7.5% to 9% of them seen just once. Sequencing was performed on CD4+ T cells sorted from PBMCs, taken 5 days after the yellow fever booster vaccination. The V call is TRBV6-2 or TRBV6-3, the J call TRBJ1-1; D remains ambiguous. This sequence originates from a man in his late teens or twenties who received the YFV17D yellow fever vaccine. The CDR3 region has the DNA TGTGCCAGCAGTGGGTACGGGGTCGTGGCTTTCTTT. It specifies CASSGYGVVAFF.